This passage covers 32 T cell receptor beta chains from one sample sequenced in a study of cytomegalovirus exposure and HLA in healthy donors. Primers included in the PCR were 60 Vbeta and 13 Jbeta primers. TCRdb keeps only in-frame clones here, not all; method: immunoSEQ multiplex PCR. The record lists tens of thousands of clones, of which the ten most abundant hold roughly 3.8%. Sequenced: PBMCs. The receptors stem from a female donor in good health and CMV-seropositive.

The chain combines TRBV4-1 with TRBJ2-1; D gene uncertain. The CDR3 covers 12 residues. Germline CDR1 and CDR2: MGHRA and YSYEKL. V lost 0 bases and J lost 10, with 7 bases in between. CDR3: CASSQDGFEQFF. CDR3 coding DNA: TGCGCCAGCAGCCAAGATGGCTTCGAGCAGTTCTTC.

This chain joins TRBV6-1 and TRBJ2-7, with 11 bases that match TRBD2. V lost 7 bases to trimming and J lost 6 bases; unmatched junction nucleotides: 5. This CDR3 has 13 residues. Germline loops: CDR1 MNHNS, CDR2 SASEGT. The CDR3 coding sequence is TGTGCCAGCATGGCTAGCGGGAGGAGCGAGCAGTACTTC. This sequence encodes CASMASGRSEQYF.

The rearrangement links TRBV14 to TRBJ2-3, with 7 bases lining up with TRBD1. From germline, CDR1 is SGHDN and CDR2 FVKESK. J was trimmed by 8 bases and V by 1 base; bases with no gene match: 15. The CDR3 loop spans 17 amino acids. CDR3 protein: CASSQAGTVGPTVTQYF. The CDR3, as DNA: TGTGCCAGCAGCCAAGCCGGGACAGTTGGTCCCACCGTTACGCAGTATTTT.

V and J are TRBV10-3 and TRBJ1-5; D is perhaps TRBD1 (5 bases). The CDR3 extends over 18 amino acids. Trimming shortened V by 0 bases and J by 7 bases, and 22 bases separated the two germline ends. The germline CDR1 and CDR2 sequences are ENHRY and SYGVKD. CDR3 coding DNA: TGTGCCATCAGTGAGTCTTTATTGGGGGGGATTGGTGGACAGCCCCAGCATTTT. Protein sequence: CAISESLLGGIGGQPQHF.

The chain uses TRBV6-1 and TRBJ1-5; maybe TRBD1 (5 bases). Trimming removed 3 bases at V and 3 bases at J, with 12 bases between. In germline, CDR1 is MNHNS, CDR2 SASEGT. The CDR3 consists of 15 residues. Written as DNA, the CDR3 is TGTGCCAGCAGTGATTGGCAGGGCTCCAATCAGCCCCAGCATTTT. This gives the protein CASSDWQGSNQPQHF.

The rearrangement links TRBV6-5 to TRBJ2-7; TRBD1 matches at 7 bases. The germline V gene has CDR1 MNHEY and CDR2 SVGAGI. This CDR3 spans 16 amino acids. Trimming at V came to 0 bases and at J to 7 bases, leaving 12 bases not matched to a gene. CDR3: CASSYSFTGAKREQYF. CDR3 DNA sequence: TGTGCCAGCAGTTACTCCTTTACAGGGGCCAAGAGGGAGCAGTACTTC.

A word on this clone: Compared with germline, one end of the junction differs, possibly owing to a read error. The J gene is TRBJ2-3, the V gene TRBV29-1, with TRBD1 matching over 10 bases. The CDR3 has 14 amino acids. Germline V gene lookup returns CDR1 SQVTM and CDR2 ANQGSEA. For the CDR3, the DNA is TGCAGCGTCGCGACAGGGGGCGCCCCAGATAAGCAGTATTTT. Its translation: CSVATGGAPDKQYF.

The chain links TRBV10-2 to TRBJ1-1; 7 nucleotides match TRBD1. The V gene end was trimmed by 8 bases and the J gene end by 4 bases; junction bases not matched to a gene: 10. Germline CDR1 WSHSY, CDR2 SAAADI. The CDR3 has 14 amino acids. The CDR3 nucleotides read TGCGCCAGCGCTTCAGGGGGATTAGGCACTGAAGCTTTCTTT. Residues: CASASGGLGTEAFF.

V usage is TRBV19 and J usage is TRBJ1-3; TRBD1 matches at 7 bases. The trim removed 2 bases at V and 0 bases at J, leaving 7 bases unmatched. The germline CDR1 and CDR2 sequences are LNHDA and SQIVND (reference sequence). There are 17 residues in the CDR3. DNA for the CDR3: TGTGCCAGTAGTATACGACAGGGTGGGAGCTCTGGAAACACCATATATTTT. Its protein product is CASSIRQGGSSGNTIYF. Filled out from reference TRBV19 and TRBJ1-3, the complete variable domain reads DGGITQSPKYLFRKEGQNVTLSCEQNLNHDAMYWYRQDPGQGLRLIYYSQIVNDFQKGDIAEGYSVSREKKESFPLTVTSAQKNPTAFYLCASSIRQGGSSGNTIYFGEGSWLTVV.

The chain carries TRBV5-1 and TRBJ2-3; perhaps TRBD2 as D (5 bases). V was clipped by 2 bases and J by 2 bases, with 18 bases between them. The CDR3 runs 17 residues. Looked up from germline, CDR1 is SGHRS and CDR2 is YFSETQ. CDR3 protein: CASSFGGPERVTDTQYF. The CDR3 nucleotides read TGCGCCAGCAGCTTCGGCGGGCCCGAAAGGGTCACAGATACGCAGTATTTT.

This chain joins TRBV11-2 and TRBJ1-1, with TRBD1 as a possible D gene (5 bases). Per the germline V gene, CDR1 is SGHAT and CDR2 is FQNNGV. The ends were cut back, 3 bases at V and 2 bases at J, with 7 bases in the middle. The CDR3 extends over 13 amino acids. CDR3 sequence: CASSLGGNTEAFF. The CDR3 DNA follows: TGTGCCAGCAGCTTGGGGGGAAACACTGAAGCTTTCTTT.

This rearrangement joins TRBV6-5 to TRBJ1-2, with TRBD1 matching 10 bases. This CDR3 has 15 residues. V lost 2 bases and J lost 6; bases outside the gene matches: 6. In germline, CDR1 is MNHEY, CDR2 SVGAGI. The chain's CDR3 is CASSYQDRGFDGYTF. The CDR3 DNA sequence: TGTGCCAGCAGTTACCAGGACAGGGGGTTTGATGGCTACACCTTC.

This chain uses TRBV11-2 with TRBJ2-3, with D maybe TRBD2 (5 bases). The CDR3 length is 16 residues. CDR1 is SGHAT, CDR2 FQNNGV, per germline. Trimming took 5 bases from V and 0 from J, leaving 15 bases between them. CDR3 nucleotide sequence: TGTGCCAGCAGCCGTCGAGGACTGGGTAGCACAGATACGCAGTATTTT. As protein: CASSRRGLGSTDTQYF.

CDR3 sequence reads: CASSIMSMGSYEQYF. CDR3 bases: TGTGCCAGTAGTATAATGTCCATGGGGAGCTACGAGCAGTACTTC. The gene calls are TRBV19 and TRBJ2-7, with D perhaps matching TRBD2 (5 bases). Trimming left V 2 bases short and J 3 bases short, with 14 bases between. Germline values: CDR1 LNHDA, CDR2 SQIVND (reference sequence). The CDR3 is 15 amino acids.

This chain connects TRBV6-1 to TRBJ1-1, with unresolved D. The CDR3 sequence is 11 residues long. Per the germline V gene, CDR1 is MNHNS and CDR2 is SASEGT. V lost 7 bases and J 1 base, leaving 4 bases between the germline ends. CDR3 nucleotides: TGTGCCAGCAAGCCGAACACTGAAGCTTTCTTT. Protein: CASKPNTEAFF.

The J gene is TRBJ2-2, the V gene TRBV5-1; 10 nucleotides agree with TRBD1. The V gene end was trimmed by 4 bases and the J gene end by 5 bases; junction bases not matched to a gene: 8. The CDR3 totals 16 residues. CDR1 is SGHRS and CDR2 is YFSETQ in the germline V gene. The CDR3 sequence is CASSRDRGRGTGELFF. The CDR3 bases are TGCGCCAGCAGCAGAGACAGGGGGCGAGGAACCGGGGAGCTGTTTTTT.

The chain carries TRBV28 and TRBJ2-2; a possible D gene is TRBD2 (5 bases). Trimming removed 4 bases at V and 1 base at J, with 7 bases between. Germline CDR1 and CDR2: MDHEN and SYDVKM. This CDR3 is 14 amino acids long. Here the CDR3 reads CASSSAGNTGELFF. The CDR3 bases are TGTGCCAGCAGTTCCGCGGGGAACACCGGGGAGCTGTTTTTT. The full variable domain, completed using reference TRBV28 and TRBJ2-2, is DVKVTQSSRYLVKRTGEKVFLECVQDMDHENMFWYRQDPGLGLRLIYFSYDVKMKEKGDIPEGYSVSREKKERFSLILESASTNQTSMYLCASSSAGNTGELFFGEGSRLTVL.

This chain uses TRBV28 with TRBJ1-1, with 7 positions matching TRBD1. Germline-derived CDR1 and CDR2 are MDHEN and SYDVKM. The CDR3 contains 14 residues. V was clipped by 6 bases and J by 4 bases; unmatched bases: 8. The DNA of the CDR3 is TGTGCCAGCAGGAGGGGGCCCCGGGGCACTGAAGCTTTCTTT. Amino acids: CASRRGPRGTEAFF.

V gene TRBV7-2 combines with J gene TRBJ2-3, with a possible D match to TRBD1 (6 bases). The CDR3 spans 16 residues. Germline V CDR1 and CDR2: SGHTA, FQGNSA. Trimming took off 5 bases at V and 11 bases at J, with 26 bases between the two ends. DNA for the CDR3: TGTGCCAGCAGCCGCATACAGACTACAGGGAAAGGAGGGCAGTATTTT. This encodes CASSRIQTTGKGGQYF.

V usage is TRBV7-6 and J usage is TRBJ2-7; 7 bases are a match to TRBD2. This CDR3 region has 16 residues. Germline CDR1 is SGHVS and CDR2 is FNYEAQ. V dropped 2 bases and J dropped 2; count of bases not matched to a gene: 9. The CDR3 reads CASSLRSGGGAYEQYF. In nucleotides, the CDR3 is TGTGCCAGCAGCTTAAGGTCGGGAGGAGGCGCCTACGAGCAGTACTTC.

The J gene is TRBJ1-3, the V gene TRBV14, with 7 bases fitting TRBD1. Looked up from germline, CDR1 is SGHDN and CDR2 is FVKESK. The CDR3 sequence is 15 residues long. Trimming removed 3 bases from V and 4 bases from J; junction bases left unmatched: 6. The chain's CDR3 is CASSHGQAVGNTIYF. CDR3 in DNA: TGTGCCAGCAGCCATGGACAGGCTGTGGGAAACACCATATATTTT.

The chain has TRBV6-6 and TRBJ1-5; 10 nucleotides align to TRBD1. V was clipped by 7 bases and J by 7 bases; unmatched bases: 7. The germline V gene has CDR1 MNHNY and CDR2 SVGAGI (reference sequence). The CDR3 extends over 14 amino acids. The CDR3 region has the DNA TGTGCCAGCAACAGACAGGGGGCCGGACAGCCCCAGCATTTT. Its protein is CASNRQGAGQPQHF.

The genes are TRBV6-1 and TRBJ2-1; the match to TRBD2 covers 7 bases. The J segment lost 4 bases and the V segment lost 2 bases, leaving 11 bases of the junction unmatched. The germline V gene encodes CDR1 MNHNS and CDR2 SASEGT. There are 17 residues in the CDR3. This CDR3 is CASSEFQGVGGYNEQFF. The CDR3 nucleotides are TGTGCCAGCAGTGAATTTCAAGGCGTCGGGGGGTACAATGAGCAGTTCTTC.

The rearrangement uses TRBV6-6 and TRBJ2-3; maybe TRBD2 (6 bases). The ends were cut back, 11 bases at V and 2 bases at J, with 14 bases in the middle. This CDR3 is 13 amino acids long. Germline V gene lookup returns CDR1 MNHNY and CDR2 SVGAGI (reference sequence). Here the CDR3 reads CAAHGGFTDTQYF. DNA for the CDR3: TGTGCCGCGCACGGAGGGTTCACAGATACGCAGTATTTT.

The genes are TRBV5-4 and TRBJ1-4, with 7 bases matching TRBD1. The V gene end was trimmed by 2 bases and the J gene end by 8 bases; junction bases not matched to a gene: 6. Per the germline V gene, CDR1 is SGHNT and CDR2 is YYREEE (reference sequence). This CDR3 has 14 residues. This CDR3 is CASSLTGAGEKLFF. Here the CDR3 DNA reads TGTGCCAGCAGCTTAACAGGGGCCGGCGAAAAACTGTTTTTT.

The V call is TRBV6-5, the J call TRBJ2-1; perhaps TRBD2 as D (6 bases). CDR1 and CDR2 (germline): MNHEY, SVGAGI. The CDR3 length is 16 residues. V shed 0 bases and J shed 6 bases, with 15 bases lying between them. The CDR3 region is CASSYSLGAGVNEQFF. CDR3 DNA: TGTGCCAGCAGTTACTCCCTGGGAGCGGGCGTCAATGAGCAGTTCTTC.

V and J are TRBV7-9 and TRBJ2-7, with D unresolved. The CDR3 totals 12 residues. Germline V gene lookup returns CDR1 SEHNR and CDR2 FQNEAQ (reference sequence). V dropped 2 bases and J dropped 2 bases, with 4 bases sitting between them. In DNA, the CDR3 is TGTGCCAGCAGCTTAACAGCCTACGAGCAGTACTTC. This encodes CASSLTAYEQYF.

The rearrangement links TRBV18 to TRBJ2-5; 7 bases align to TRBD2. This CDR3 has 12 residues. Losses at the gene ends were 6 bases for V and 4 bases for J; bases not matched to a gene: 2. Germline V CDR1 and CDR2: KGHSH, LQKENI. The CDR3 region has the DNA TGTGCCAGCTCGGAGCGGGGAGAGACCCAGTACTTC. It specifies CASSERGETQYF.

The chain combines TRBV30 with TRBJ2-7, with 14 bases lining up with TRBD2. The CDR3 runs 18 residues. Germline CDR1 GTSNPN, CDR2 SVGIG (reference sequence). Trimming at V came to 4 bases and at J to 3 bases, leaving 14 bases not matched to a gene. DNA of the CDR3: TGTGCCTGGATTTGGCAACCGGGACTAGCGGGAGAGGACTACGAGCAGTACTTC. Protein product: CAWIWQPGLAGEDYEQYF. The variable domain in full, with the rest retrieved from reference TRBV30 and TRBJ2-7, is SQTIHQWPATLVQPVGSPLSLECTVEGTSNPNLYWYRQAAGRGLQLLFYSVGIGQISSEVPQNLSASRPQDRQFILSSKKLLLSDSGFYLCAWIWQPGLAGEDYEQYFGPGTRLTVT.

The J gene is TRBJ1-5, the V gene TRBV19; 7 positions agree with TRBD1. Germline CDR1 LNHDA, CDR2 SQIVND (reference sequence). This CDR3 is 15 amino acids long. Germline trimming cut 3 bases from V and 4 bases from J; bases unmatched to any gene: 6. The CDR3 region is CASSIGSGGNQPQHF. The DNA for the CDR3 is TGTGCCAGTAGTATTGGGTCAGGGGGTAATCAGCCCCAGCATTTT.

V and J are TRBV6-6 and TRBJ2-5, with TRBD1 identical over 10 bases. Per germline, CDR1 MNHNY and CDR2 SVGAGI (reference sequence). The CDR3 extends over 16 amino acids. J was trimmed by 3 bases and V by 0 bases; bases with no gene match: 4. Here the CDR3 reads CASSYSTGGAEETQYF. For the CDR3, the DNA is TGTGCCAGCAGTTACTCGACAGGGGGCGCCGAAGAGACCCAGTACTTC.

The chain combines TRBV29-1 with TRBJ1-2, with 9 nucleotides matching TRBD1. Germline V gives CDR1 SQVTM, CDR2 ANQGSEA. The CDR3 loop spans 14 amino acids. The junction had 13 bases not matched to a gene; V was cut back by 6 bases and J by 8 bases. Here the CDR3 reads CSVDRTGARSGYTF. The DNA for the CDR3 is TGCAGCGTGGACCGGACAGGGGCCCGCTCGGGCTACACCTTC. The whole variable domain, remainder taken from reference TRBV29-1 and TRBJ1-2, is SAVISQKPSRDICQRGTSLTIQCQVDSQVTMMFWYRQQPGQSLTLIATANQGSEATYESGFVIDKFPISRPNLTFSTLTVSNMSPEDSSIYLCSVDRTGARSGYTFGSGTRLTVV.